This TCR beta chain appears in the sequencing data of a study of cytomegalovirus exposure and HLA in healthy donors. Whole-study results and caveats: One cluster of highly shared sequence variants probably arose as a sequencing artifact. Based on reports, TCR beta sequences accurately predicted HLA-A and HLA-B alleles for most subjects.

To note about this clone: Its antigen is not known.

PCR primers comprised 60 Vbeta and 13 Jbeta primers. Assay: immunoSEQ multiplex PCR; the TCRdb copy retains only in-frame clones and omits some. The table includes approximately 150,000 clones, 60% to 80% detected once. The sequencing input was PBMCs. The source of this sequence is a man aged 18 to 30 in good health and CMV-seropositive.

As DNA, the CDR3 is TGTGCCAGCAGCGTAAATGGAGCGGGAGTGGGGGAGCAGTACTTC. Protein sequence: CASSVNGAGVGEQYF. The chain employs TRBV9 and TRBJ2-7, with 8 positions matching TRBD2. The length of the CDR3 is 15 residues. Germline loops: CDR1 SGDLS, CDR2 YYNGEE. Germline trimming cut 1 base from V and 7 bases from J; bases unmatched to any gene: 10.